The source of this T cell receptor beta chain is a study of shared clonotypes between healthy human individuals. Study-wide results and limits: Estimated clonotype richness was generally higher in naive than memory subsets.

An even split of each subset's genomic DNA across several immunoSEQ plates was performed. Profiled with immunoSEQ multiplex PCR; TCRdb holds only in-frame clones, not every one. The data contain about 2 million clones, about 95% of them singletons. The CDR3 runs 15 residues. The germline V gene encodes CDR1 SGHNT and CDR2 YYREEE (reference sequence). With V trimmed by 4 bases and J by 1 base, 6 bases remained unmatched. Naive CD8 cells lacked CD45RO, underwent positive selection for CCR7 and left out terminally differentiated effector memory CD45RA+ cells. As regards this clone: Its target is not known.

The material sequenced was naive CD8+ T cells sorted from blood. The clonotype originates from a man younger than 35 in good health. The V call is TRBV5-4, the J call TRBJ2-7, with 9 bases lining up with TRBD1. The CDR3 DNA reads as TGTGCCAGCAGCCCTGGACAGGGGCCATCCTACGAGCAGTACTTC. It specifies CASSPGQGPSYEQYF.